This TCR beta chain was captured in a study of T cell changes during pregnancy in multiple sclerosis. The table came from immunoSEQ multiplex PCR; TCRdb's copy has only in-frame clones and leaves some out. The repertoire includes approximately 42,000 clones, approximately 81% of them detected once, and about 0.6% sits in the top ten. This CDR3 has 15 residues. Germline lookup yields CDR1 SGHVS and CDR2 FQNEAQ. The V gene lost 2 bases and the J gene lost 1 base, with 9 bases spanning the gap. The V and J genes are TRBV7-8 and TRBJ1-5, with D tentatively TRBD1 (5 bases). This receptor was identified in a female donor with multiple sclerosis, enrolled in a pregnancy study. The specimen was CD4+ T cells from peripheral blood mononuclear cells, collected before pregnancy. CDR3 sequence (DNA): TGTGCCAGCAGCTTACTGGGGGGGAGCAATCAGCCCCAGCATTTT. Protein product: CASSLLGGSNQPQHF.